This paragraph reports one TCR beta chain. Germline V gene data show CDR1 as KGHDR and CDR2 as SFDVKD. The CDR3 is 17 residues long. V dropped 2 bases and J dropped 4; count of bases not matched to a gene: 8. Here immunoSEQ multiplex PCR was the method, and the copy in TCRdb shows in-frame clones only, minus some. The sample lists 100,000 to 150,000 clones, 80% to 95% seen once, with 2% to 2.5% in the top ten. This sample stems from a study of control samples from healthy donors and cancer patients. The clonotype originates from a man younger than 35 in good health. The chain links TRBV24-1 to TRBJ2-4; TRBD1 matches at 9 bases. Sequenced sample: blood. As DNA, the CDR3 is TGTGCCACCAGTGATTCCCGGGGACAGGGAGGAAAAAACATTCAGTACTTC. Translation gives CATSDSRGQGGKNIQYF.